Presented here are 27 T cell receptor beta chains from one specimen sequenced in a study of vaccination and CD4 T cells after COVID-19. Treatment in this sample: roughly ten-day PBMC culture with coronavirus spike peptide pools or control peptides (ViraFEST assay). These receptors lack a known antigen. An Oncomine TCR Beta short-read assay was used to sequence the DNA from cultured CD4+ T cells. TCRdb analysed the PCR reads with MiXCR anew, one entry per CDR3 protein. The data hold some 16,000 distinct CDR3 sequences, with 35% to 45% observed a single time. The sample here was CD4+ T cells from blood, cultured in vitro, taken before SARS-CoV-2 vaccination. The receptors derive from a human donor who received a COVID-19 vaccine.

This clonotype has just a few counts. The chain is built from TRBV2 and TRBJ2-2, with D possibly TRBD1 on 6 matching bases. Trimming cost V 5 bases and J 4 bases, with 8 bases left between them. CDR3 length equals 13 residues. Per the germline V gene, CDR1 is SNHLY and CDR2 is FYNNEI. The DNA of the CDR3 is TGTGCCAGCAGTTGGGACACCACCGGGGAGCTGTTTTTT. Protein sequence: CASSWDTTGELFF.

This clonotype was observed a few times. The V call is TRBV27, the J call TRBJ1-1; the match to TRBD1 covers 9 bases. The CDR3 is made up of 16 amino acids. J was trimmed by 5 bases and V by 5 bases; bases with no gene match: 12. CDR1 MNHEY and CDR2 SMNVEV come from the germline V gene (reference sequence). The CDR3 coding sequence is TGTGCCAGCAGTCCTCAAATGGGACAGGGTTGGACTGAAGCTTTCTTT. It specifies CASSPQMGQGWTEAFF.

On this clonotype itself: Its ends do not fully match the called genes, so a read error is possible. This rearrangement joins TRBV24-1 to TRBJ2-7; 8 nucleotides agree with TRBD1. Germline CDR1 is KGHDR and CDR2 is SFDVKD. CDR3 length equals 13 residues. The CDR3 reads CVTMGQASYEQYF. In nucleotides, the CDR3 is TGTGTCACCATGGGACAGGCCTCCTACGAGCAGTACTTC.

This clonotype was seen only a few times. The chain couples TRBV7-8 to TRBJ2-3, with D possibly being TRBD2 (6 bases). Trimming cost V 5 bases and J 4 bases, with 22 bases left between them. In germline, CDR1 is SGHVS, CDR2 FQNEAQ. The CDR3 is 17 residues long. CDR3 in amino acids: CASSPFEGLTIADTQYF. The CDR3 DNA reads TGTGCCAGCAGCCCCTTCGAGGGACTGACGATTGCAGATACGCAGTATTTT.

J is TRBJ2-3 and V is TRBV18, with a tentative D call TRBD1 (6 bases). The CDR3 spans 14 residues. The germline V gene encodes CDR1 KGHSH and CDR2 LQKENI. Trimming cost V 6 bases and J 5 bases, with 15 bases left between them. The CDR3 is CASSPGTTGDTQYF. In DNA, the CDR3 is TGTGCCAGCTCCCCCGGGACAACAGGAGATACGCAGTATTTT.

This clonotype was counted only a few times. The chain recombines TRBV5-6 with TRBJ2-7, with TRBD1 identical over 7 bases. J was trimmed by 4 bases and V by 3 bases; bases with no gene match: 22. The CDR3 is made up of 19 amino acids. Germline loops: CDR1 SGHDT, CDR2 YYEEEE. The CDR3 sequence: CASSSHRQGRAMVKYEQYF. The CDR3, as DNA: TGTGCCAGCAGCTCCCACCGACAGGGTAGGGCGATGGTGAAATACGAGCAGTACTTC.

The chain uses TRBV20-1 and TRBJ2-3, with 7 bases fitting TRBD1. There are 11 residues in the CDR3. Trimming took 5 bases from V and 4 from J; bases not matched to a gene: 0. CDR1 is DFQATT, CDR2 SNEGSKA, per germline (reference sequence). This CDR3 reads CSAGTADTQYF. The DNA for the CDR3 is TGCAGTGCTGGGACAGCAGATACGCAGTATTTT.

This clonotype was observed once. The rearrangement uses TRBV30 and TRBJ2-3; 12 nucleotides match TRBD2. Trimming at V came to 3 bases and at J to 6 bases, leaving 10 bases not matched to a gene. Germline-derived CDR1 and CDR2 are GTSNPN and SVGIG (reference sequence). This CDR3 has 16 amino acids. CDR3 DNA sequence: TGTGCCTGGAGCCTTCCTAGGACTAGCGGGGCTGATACGCAGTATTTT. Residues: CAWSLPRTSGADTQYF.

The rearrangement uses TRBV12-3 or TRBV12-4 and TRBJ1-6; tentatively, D is TRBD1 (6 bases). Trimming removed 2 bases from V and 8 bases from J, with 13 bases in between. The length of the CDR3 is 15 residues. CDR3 coding DNA: TGTGCCAGCAGTTTAAGGCACAGGGCCGATTCACCCCTCCACTTT. Translating it yields CASSLRHRADSPLHF.

V usage is TRBV7-9 and J usage is TRBJ2-1, with 9 bases matching TRBD2. Germline assignment: CDR1 SEHNR and CDR2 FQNEAQ (reference sequence). CDR3 length: 13 residues. With 7 bases clipped from V and 9 bases from J, the junction kept 7 bases outside the gene matches. DNA for the CDR3: TGTGCCAGCAACCTCCTAGCGGGGAGTGAGCAGTTCTTC. It is translated as CASNLLAGSEQFF.

This chain links TRBV6-5 with TRBJ1-1; the match to TRBD1 covers 12 bases. CDR1 MNHEY and CDR2 SVGAGI come from the germline V gene. Trimming at V came to 0 bases and at J to 0 bases, leaving 5 bases not matched to a gene. The CDR3 loop spans 18 amino acids. The CDR3 loop is CASSYSGQGADVNTEAFF. In DNA, the CDR3 is TGTGCCAGCAGTTACTCGGGACAGGGGGCGGATGTGAACACTGAAGCTTTCTTT.

This clonotype qualifies as medium-sized. The V and J genes are TRBV30 and TRBJ1-2; 10 nucleotides match TRBD1. The V and J ends lost 2 bases and 4 bases, in that order; junction bases with no gene match: 10. The CDR3 consists of 16 residues. CDR1 and CDR2 (germline): GTSNPN, SVGIG (reference sequence). The CDR3 loop reads CAWSPADRGHVYGYTF. As DNA, the CDR3 is TGTGCCTGGAGTCCGGCAGACAGGGGGCACGTCTATGGCTACACCTTC.

The gene calls are TRBV10-2 and TRBJ1-2; perhaps TRBD1 as D (6 bases). The germline V and J ends were trimmed by 3 bases and 7 bases, with 15 bases remaining between them. From germline, CDR1 is WSHSY and CDR2 SAAADI. CDR3 size: 14 residues. The CDR3 loop reads CASSDGGQTGGYTF. CDR3 sequence (DNA): TGCGCCAGCAGTGATGGGGGGCAGACGGGTGGCTACACCTTC.

V usage is TRBV25-1 and J usage is TRBJ1-1; the match to TRBD1 covers 10 bases. Germline lookup yields CDR1 MGHDK and CDR2 SYGVNS. V was clipped by 3 bases and J by 7 bases; unmatched bases: 8. This CDR3 contains 15 residues. As DNA, the CDR3 is TGTGCCAGCAGTGAGCCCGGGACAGGGGAAAATGAAGCTTTCTTT. Translating it yields CASSEPGTGENEAFF.

The chain employs TRBV28 and TRBJ1-1; possible D gene TRBD1, 5 bases. Trimming took 6 bases from V and 3 from J, leaving 20 bases between them. The V gene's germline CDR1 is MDHEN and CDR2 SYDVKM. There are 16 residues in the CDR3. The CDR3 DNA reads as TGTGCCAGCAGCTCACGGGACCGAACTGTGGACACTGAAGCTTTCTTT. It specifies CASSSRDRTVDTEAFF.

This clonotype was detected a few times. The rearrangement uses TRBV20-1 and TRBJ2-3; 7 bases map to TRBD1. The junction had 11 bases not matched to a gene; V was cut back by 5 bases and J by 3 bases. Germline V CDR1 and CDR2: DFQATT, SNEGSKA (reference sequence). The CDR3 has 15 amino acids. CDR3 sequence: CSAPFQGVGTDTQYF. The CDR3 bases are TGCAGTGCTCCCTTCCAGGGGGTAGGAACAGATACGCAGTATTTT.

There are a few counts of this clonotype. The chain links TRBV5-1 to TRBJ1-2; TRBD1 agrees at 9 bases. This CDR3 is 15 amino acids long. With V trimmed by 2 bases and J by 6 bases, 8 bases remained unmatched. Germline CDR1 SGHRS, CDR2 YFSETQ. This CDR3 is CASSFADRGGDGYTF. In DNA, the CDR3 is TGCGCCAGCAGCTTTGCGGACAGGGGAGGCGATGGCTACACCTTC.

This clonotype was detected a few times. This chain connects TRBV6-1 to TRBJ2-7; 7 bases agree with TRBD1. Trimming removed 4 bases from V and 5 bases from J; junction bases left unmatched: 11. Germline V CDR1 and CDR2: MNHNS, SASEGT. The CDR3 has 15 amino acids. This chain's CDR3 is CASSVQDRLVNEQYF. In nucleotides, the CDR3 is TGTGCCAGCAGTGTGCAGGACAGGTTAGTCAACGAGCAGTACTTC.

The rearrangement links TRBV18 to TRBJ1-1; D is possibly TRBD1 (5 bases). The length of the CDR3 is 15 residues. V was shortened by 1 base and J by 0 bases, with 9 bases between the two germline ends. Germline CDR1 is KGHSH and CDR2 is LQKENI. The CDR3 DNA is TGTGCCAGCTCACCACGCCGGACAATGAACACTGAAGCTTTCTTT. Translation gives CASSPRRTMNTEAFF.

This clonotype was seen only a few times. The genes are TRBV3-1 and TRBJ2-7, with 8 positions matching TRBD1. Unmatched junction bases numbered 5, after V lost 3 bases and J lost 7 bases. CDR3 size: 13 residues. Germline assignment: CDR1 LGHDT and CDR2 YNNKEL (reference sequence). CDR3 sequence: CASSHGTGGEQYF. DNA for the CDR3: TGTGCCAGCAGCCATGGTACAGGGGGAGAGCAGTACTTC.

The V gene is TRBV29-1, the J gene TRBJ2-7, with 8 bases that match TRBD1. The CDR3 runs 16 residues. V lost 4 bases to trimming and J lost 0 bases; unmatched junction nucleotides: 11. Germline assignment: CDR1 SQVTM and CDR2 ANQGSEA. This CDR3 is CSVANLQGQGSYEQYF. CDR3 bases: TGCAGCGTTGCGAACCTCCAAGGACAGGGCTCCTACGAGCAGTACTTC.

The V call is TRBV24-1, the J call TRBJ2-3, with 8 bases fitting TRBD1. CDR1 is KGHDR and CDR2 is SFDVKD in the germline V gene. The CDR3 is made up of 14 amino acids. Trimming at V came to 7 bases and at J to 6 bases, leaving 8 bases not matched to a gene. CDR3 protein: CATRPGQAPDTQYF. In DNA, the CDR3 is TGTGCCACCAGACCGGGACAGGCCCCGGATACGCAGTATTTT.

This clonotype was seen a handful of times. DNA for the CDR3: TGTGCCAGCAGCTCGTTCCCGGCCAGGGGCGATAACTATGGCTACACCTTC. Its translation: CASSSFPARGDNYGYTF. The chain carries TRBV7-9 and TRBJ1-2; TRBD1 is a possible D gene (6 bases). Germline-derived CDR1 and CDR2 are SEHNR and FQNEAQ (reference sequence). CDR3 size: 17 residues. Trimming removed 4 bases at V and 1 base at J, with 19 bases between.

The chain joins TRBV5-1 to TRBJ2-2, with 7 nucleotides matching TRBD2. V was pared by 1 base and J by 4 bases, with 4 bases of the junction left unmatched. The length of the CDR3 is 15 residues. In germline, CDR1 is SGHRS, CDR2 YFSETQ. The CDR3 is CASSLYGGTTGELFF. The DNA of the CDR3 is TGCGCCAGCAGCTTGTACGGGGGGACCACCGGGGAGCTGTTTTTT.

This clonotype was recorded a few times. This rearrangement joins TRBV6-1 to TRBJ2-2; possible D gene TRBD1, 6 bases. Germline-derived CDR1 and CDR2 are MNHNS and SASEGT. Trimming took off 8 bases at V and 0 bases at J, with 7 bases between the two ends. This CDR3 comprises 13 residues. The CDR3 reads CASGTSNTGELFF. The DNA of the CDR3 is TGTGCCAGCGGGACATCGAACACCGGGGAGCTGTTTTTT.

The chain couples TRBV2 to TRBJ1-5; 9 bases are shared with TRBD1. V was pared by 6 bases and J by 7 bases, with 7 bases of the junction left unmatched. The CDR3 runs 14 residues. Germline V lookup: CDR1 SNHLY, CDR2 FYNNEI. CDR3 bases: TGTGCCAGCAGCATGGGACAGGGCTACCAGCCCCAGCATTTT. It specifies CASSMGQGYQPQHF.

The J gene is TRBJ2-7, the V gene TRBV20-1, with TRBD1 matching 7 bases. CDR1 and CDR2 from the germline V gene are DFQATT and SNEGSKA (reference sequence). Germline trimming cut 0 bases from V and 2 bases from J; bases unmatched to any gene: 7. This CDR3 has 15 residues. As DNA, the CDR3 is TGCAGTGCTAGAGATCCAAGACAGGGTCCCTACGAGCAGTACTTC. Its protein product is CSARDPRQGPYEQYF.